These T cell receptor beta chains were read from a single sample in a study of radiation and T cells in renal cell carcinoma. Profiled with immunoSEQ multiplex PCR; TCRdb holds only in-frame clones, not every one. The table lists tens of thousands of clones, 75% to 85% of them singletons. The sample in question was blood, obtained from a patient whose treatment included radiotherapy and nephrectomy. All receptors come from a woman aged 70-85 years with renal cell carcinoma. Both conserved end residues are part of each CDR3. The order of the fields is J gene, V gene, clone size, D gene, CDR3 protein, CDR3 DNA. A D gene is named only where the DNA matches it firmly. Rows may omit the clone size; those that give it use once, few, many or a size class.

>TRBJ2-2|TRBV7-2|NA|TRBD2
CASSLGLAKSGELFF
TGTGCCAGCAGCTTGGGACTAGCGAAGTCCGGGGAGCTGTTTTTT
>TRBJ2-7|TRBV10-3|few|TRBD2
CATQGIAGSYEQYF
TGTGCCACCCAAGGCATAGCGGGTTCCTACGAGCAGTACTTC
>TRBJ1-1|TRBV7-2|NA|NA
CASSLGSVEAFF
TGTGCCAGCAGCTTAGGGAGCGTTGAAGCTTTCTTT
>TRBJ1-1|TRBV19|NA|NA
CASSIRDTEAFF
TGTGCCAGTAGTATCCGGGACACTGAAGCTTTCTTT
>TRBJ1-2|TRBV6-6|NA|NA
CASSYGLGAYGYTF
TGTGCCAGCAGTTACGGGCTGGGTGCCTATGGCTACACCTTC
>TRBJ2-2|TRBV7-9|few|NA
CASSLAPGELFF
TGTGCCAGCAGCTTAGCTCCCGGGGAGCTGTTTTTT
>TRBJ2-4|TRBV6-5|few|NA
CASTGSEDKNIQYF
TGTGCCAGCACGGGGTCGGAGGACAAAAACATTCAGTACTTC
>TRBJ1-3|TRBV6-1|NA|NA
CASSRDSGNTIYF
TGTGCCAGCAGCCGGGACTCTGGAAACACCATATATTTT
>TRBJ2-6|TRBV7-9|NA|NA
CASSLRVSGANVLTF
TGTGCCAGCAGCCTAAGAGTTTCTGGGGCCAACGTCCTGACTTTC
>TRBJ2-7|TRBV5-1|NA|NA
CASSLKSTEHQYF
TGCGCCAGCAGCTTGAAGTCGACGGAGCATCAGTACTTC
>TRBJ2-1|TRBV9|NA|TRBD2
CASSVRGGVSYNEQFF
TGTGCCAGCAGCGTACGGGGGGGAGTCTCCTACAATGAGCAGTTCTTC
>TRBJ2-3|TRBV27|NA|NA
CASSLMTSTDTQYF
TGTGCCAGCAGTTTAATGACTAGCACAGATACGCAGTATTTT
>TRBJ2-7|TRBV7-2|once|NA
CASSLVGSDYEQYF
TGTGCCAGCAGCTTAGTCGGTTCAGACTACGAGCAGTACTTC
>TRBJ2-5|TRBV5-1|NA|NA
CASSLLVPETQYF
TGCGCCAGCAGCTTGCTAGTACCAGAGACCCAGTACTTC
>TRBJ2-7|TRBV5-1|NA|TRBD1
CASSVGRGLDEQYF
TGCGCCAGCAGCGTGGGAAGGGGGCTGGACGAGCAGTACTTC
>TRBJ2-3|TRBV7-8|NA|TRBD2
CASSIGLAGPGADTQYF
TGTGCCAGCAGCATTGGACTAGCGGGGCCTGGGGCAGATACGCAGTATTTT
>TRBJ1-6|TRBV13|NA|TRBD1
CASSTRQGSSPLHF
TGTGCCAGCAGCACTCGACAGGGGAGTTCACCCCTCCACTTT
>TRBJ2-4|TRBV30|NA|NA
CAWRGSGNIQYF
TGTGCCTGGAGGGGCAGTGGAAACATTCAGTACTTC
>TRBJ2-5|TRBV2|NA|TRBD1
CASSEGQAGKTQYF
TGTGCCAGCAGCGAGGGACAGGCCGGAAAGACCCAGTACTTC
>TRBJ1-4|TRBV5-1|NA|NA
CASSLGGSATNEKLFF
TGCGCCAGCAGCTTGGGGGGGAGCGCAACTAATGAAAAACTGTTTTTT
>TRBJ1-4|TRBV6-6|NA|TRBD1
CASSYSGTAHEKLFF
TGTGCCAGCAGTTACTCTGGGACAGCCCATGAAAAACTGTTTTTT
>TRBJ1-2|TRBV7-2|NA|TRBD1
CASSFSGTGTYGYTF
TGTGCCAGCAGCTTCTCCGGGACAGGGACCTATGGCTACACCTTC
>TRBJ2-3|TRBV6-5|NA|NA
CASSYLRGGDTQYF
TGTGCCAGCAGTTACCTCCGTGGGGGGGATACGCAGTATTTT
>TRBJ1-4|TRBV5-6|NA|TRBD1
CASTKVSGTVNEKLFF
TGTGCCAGCACCAAAGTTTCCGGGACAGTAAATGAAAAACTGTTTTTT
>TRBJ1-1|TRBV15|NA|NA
CATSRDGGGGRDTEAFF
TGTGCCACCAGCAGAGATGGGGGCGGGGGTAGGGACACTGAAGCTTTCTTT
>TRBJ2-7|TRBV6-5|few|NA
CASRKYREVAYEQYF
TGTGCCAGCAGGAAATACAGGGAAGTCGCGTACGAGCAGTACTTC
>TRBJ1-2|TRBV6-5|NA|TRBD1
CASRRGTGDSYGYTF
TGTGCCAGCAGGCGGGGGACAGGGGATTCTTATGGCTACACCTTC
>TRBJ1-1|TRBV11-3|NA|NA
CASSSKNTEAFF
TGTGCCAGCAGCTCAAAGAACACTGAAGCTTTCTTT
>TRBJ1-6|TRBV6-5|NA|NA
CASSYSMGRSSPLHF
TGTGCCAGCAGTTACTCGATGGGCCGAAGTTCACCCCTCCACTTT
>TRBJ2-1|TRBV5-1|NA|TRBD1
CASSPGTGGHEQFF
TGCGCCAGCAGTCCCGGGACAGGGGGCCACGAGCAGTTCTTC
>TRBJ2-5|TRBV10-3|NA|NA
CAISDRRDETQYF
TGTGCCATCAGTGACCGGAGAGATGAGACCCAGTACTTC
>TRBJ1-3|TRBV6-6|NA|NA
CASSYDRKGGNTIYF
TGTGCCAGCAGCTATGACAGGAAAGGAGGAAACACCATATATTTT
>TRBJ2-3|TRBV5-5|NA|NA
CASSQDRLAYRTDTQYF
TGCGCCAGCAGCCAAGATCGGCTAGCGTACCGCACAGATACGCAGTATTTT
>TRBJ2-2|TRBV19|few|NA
CASSISGSGTGELFF
TGTGCCAGTAGTATCTCGGGGTCGGGCACCGGGGAGCTGTTTTTT
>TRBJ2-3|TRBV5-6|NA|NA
CASSLYGKWADTQYF
TGTGCCAGCAGCTTGTACGGGAAATGGGCAGATACGCAGTATTTT
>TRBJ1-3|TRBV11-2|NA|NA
CASSRAVLGNTIYF
TGTGCCAGCAGCAGAGCTGTCCTTGGAAACACCATATATTTT
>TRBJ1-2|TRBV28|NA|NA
CASMAAGRGYTF
TGTGCCAGCATGGCGGCGGGTCGTGGCTACACCTTC
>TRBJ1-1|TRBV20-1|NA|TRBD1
CSAKGAAEAFF
TGCAGTGCTAAGGGGGCTGCTGAAGCTTTCTTT
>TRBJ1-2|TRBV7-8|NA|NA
CASSLRVGGARGYTF
TGTGCCAGCAGCTTAAGAGTCGGAGGGGCTAGAGGCTACACCTTC
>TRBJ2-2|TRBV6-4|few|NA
CASSPGQGTGELFF
TGTGCCAGCAGTCCCGGGCAGGGGACCGGGGAGCTGTTTTTT
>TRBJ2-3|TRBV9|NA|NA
CASSGDPGTDTQYF
TGTGCCAGCAGCGGAGATCCGGGCACAGATACGCAGTATTTT
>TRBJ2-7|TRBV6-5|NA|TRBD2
CASSYSGGEGYEQYF
TGTGCCAGCAGTTACTCCGGAGGGGAGGGGTACGAGCAGTACTTC